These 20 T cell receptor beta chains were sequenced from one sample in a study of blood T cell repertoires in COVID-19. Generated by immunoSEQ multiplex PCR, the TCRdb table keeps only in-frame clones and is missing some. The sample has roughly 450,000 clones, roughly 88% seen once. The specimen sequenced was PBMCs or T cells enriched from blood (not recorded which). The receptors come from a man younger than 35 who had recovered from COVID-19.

This CDR3 reads CAWRPSADTQYF. In DNA, the CDR3 is TGTGCCTGGAGACCTAGCGCAGATACGCAGTATTTT. V is TRBV30 and J is TRBJ2-3; tentative D call: TRBD2 (6 bases). This CDR3 contains 12 residues. Trimming stripped 3 bases from V and 4 bases from J, with 8 bases between. CDR1 and CDR2 from the germline V gene are GTSNPN and SVGIG (reference sequence).

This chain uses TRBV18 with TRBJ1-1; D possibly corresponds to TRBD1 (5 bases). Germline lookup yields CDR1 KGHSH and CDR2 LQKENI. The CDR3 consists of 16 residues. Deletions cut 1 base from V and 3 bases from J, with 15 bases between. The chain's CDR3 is CASSPQGAGIYTEAFF. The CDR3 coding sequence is TGTGCCAGCTCACCACAGGGTGCAGGGATCTACACTGAAGCTTTCTTT.

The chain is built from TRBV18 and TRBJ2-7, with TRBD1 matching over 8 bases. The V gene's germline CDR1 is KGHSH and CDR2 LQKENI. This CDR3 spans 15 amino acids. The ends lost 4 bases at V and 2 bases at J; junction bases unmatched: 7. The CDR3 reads CASSLGQEKPYEQYF. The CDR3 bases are TGTGCCAGCTCACTGGGACAGGAAAAACCCTACGAGCAGTACTTC.

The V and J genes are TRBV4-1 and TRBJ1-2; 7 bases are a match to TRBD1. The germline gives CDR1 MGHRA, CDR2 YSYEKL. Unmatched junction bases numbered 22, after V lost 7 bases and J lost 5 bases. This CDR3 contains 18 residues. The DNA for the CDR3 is TGCGCCAGCACCCGAACCCTCCCGGGCCCGGGACAGCTTTATGGCTACACCTTC. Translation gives CASTRTLPGPGQLYGYTF.

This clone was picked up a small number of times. The CDR3: CASRGGTGTGGGQPQHF. In DNA, the CDR3 is TGTGCCAGCCGTGGGGGGACCGGGACAGGGGGCGGTCAGCCCCAGCATTTT. The chain has TRBV6-1 and TRBJ1-5; 12 nucleotides match TRBD1. The CDR3 is made up of 17 amino acids. Germline V gene data show CDR1 as MNHNS and CDR2 as SASEGT. The junction had 14 bases not matched to a gene; V was cut back by 8 bases and J by 6 bases.

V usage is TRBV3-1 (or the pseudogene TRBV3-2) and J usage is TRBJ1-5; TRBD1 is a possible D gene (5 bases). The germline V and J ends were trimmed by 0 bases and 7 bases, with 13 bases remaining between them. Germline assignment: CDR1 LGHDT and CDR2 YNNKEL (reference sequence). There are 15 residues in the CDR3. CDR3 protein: CASSQDQGAVQPQHF. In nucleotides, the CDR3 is TGTGCCAGCAGCCAAGACCAAGGGGCTGTACAGCCCCAGCATTTT.

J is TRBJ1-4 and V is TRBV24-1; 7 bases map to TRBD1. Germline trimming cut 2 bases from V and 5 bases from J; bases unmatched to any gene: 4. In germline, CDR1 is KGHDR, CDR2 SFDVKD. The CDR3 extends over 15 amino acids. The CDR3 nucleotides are TGTGCCACCAGTGATTCCGGGACAGTAAATGAAAAACTGTTTTTT. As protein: CATSDSGTVNEKLFF.

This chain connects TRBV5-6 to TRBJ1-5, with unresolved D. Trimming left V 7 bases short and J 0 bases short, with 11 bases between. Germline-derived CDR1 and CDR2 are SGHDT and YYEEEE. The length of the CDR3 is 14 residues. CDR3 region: CASSASYSNQPQHF. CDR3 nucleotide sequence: TGTGCCAGCTCCGCGAGTTATAGCAATCAGCCCCAGCATTTT.

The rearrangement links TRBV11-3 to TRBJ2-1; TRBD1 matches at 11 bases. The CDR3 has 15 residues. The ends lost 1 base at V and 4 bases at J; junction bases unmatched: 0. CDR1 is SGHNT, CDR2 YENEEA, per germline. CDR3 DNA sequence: TGTGCCAGCAGCTTAGGGGACAGGGGGTACAATGAGCAGTTCTTC. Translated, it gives CASSLGDRGYNEQFF.

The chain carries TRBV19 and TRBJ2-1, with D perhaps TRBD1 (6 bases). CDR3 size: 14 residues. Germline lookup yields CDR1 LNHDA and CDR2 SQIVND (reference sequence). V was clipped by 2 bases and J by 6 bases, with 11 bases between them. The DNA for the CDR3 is TGTGCCAGTAGTATATTCGGACAGTTCAATGAGCAGTTCTTC. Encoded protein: CASSIFGQFNEQFF.

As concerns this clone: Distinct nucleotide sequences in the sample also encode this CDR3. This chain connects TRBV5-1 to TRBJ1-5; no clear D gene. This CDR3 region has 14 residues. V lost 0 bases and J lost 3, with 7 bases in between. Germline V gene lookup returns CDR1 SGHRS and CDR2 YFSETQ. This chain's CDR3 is CASSLGGYNQPQHF. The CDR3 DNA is TGCGCCAGCAGCTTGGGAGGCTACAATCAGCCCCAGCATTTT. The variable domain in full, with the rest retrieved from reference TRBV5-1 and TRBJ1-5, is KAGVTQTPRYLIKTRGQQVTLSCSPISGHRSVSWYQQTPGQGLQFLFEYFSETQRNKGNFPGRFSGRQFSNSRSEMNVSTLELGDSALYLCASSLGGYNQPQHFGDGTRLSIL.

The CDR3 sequence is CASSLVTESGTEAFF. The CDR3 DNA follows: TGTGCCAGCAGCTTAGTGACTGAAAGTGGCACTGAAGCTTTCTTT. The chain carries TRBV11-1 and TRBJ1-1; the D is unclear. The germline V gene encodes CDR1 SGHAT and CDR2 FQDESV (reference sequence). The CDR3 has 15 residues. Trimming removed 1 base from V and 4 bases from J, with 13 bases in between.

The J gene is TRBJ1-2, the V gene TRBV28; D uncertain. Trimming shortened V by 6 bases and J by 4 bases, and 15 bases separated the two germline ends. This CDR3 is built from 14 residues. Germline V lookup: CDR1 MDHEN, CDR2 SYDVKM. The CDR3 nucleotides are TGTGCCAGCAGGCCCCCCGGAGAATTCTATGGCTACACCTTC. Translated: CASRPPGEFYGYTF.

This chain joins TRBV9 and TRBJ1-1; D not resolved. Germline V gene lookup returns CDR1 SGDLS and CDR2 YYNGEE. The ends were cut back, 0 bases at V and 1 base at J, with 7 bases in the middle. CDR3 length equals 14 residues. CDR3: CASSVDLENTEAFF. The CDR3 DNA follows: TGTGCCAGCAGCGTAGATTTAGAGAACACTGAAGCTTTCTTT.

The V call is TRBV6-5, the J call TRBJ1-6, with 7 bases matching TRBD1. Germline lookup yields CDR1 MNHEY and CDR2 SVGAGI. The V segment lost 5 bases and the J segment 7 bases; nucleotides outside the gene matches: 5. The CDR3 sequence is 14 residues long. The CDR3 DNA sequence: TGTGCCAGCAGTACAGACAGGGAAAATTCACCCCTCCACTTT. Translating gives CASSTDRENSPLHF.

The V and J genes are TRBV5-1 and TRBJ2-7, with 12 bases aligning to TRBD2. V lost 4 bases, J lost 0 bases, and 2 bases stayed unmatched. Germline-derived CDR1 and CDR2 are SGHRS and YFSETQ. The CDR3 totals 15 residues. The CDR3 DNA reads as TGCGCCAGCAGCGAACTAGCGGGAGGCTCCTACGAGCAGTACTTC. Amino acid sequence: CASSELAGGSYEQYF.

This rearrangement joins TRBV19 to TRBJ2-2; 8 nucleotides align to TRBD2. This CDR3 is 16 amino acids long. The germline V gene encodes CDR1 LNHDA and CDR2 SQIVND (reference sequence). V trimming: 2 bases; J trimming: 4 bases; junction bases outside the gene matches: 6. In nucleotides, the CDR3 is TGTGCCAGTAGTATAAGTAGCGGGATGAGCACCGGGGAGCTGTTTTTT. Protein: CASSISSGMSTGELFF. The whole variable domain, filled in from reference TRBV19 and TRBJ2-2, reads DGGITQSPKYLFRKEGQNVTLSCEQNLNHDAMYWYRQDPGQGLRLIYYSQIVNDFQKGDIAEGYSVSREKKESFPLTVTSAQKNPTAFYLCASSISSGMSTGELFFGEGSRLTVL.

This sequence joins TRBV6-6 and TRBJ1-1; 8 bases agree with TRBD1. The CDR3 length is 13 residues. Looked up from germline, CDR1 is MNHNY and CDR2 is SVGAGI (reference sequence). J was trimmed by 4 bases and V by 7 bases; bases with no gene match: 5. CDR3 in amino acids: CASKTGQGTEAFF. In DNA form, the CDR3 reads TGTGCCAGCAAAACCGGACAGGGCACTGAAGCTTTCTTT.

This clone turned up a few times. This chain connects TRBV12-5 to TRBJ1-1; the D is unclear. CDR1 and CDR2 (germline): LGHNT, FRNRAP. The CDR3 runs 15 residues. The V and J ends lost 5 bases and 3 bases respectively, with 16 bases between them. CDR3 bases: TGTGCTAGTGGTCCGAGAATCAACCCTGACACTGAAGCTTTCTTT. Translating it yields CASGPRINPDTEAFF.

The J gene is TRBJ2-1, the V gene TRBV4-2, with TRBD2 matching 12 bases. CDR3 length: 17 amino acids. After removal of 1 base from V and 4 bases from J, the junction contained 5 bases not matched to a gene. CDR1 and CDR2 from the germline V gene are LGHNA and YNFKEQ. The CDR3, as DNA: TGTGCCAGCAGCCAAGGTGAGACTAGCGGGAGTTACAATGAGCAGTTCTTC. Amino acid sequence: CASSQGETSGSYNEQFF.